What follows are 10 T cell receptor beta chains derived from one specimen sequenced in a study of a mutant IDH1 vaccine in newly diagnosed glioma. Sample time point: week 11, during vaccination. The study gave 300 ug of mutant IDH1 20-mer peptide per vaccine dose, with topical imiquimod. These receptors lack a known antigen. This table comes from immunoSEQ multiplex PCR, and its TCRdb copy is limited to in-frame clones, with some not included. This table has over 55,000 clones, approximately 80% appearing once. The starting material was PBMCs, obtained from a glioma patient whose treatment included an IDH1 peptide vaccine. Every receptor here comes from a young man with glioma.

CDR3 sequence (DNA): TGTGCGACTAGCCCCCCGGGACAGGGGTTTGTATTCCCTGAAGCTTTCTTT. This sequence encodes CATSPPGQGFVFPEAFF. V usage is TRBV19 and J usage is TRBJ1-1; 10 nucleotides match TRBD1. Germline values: CDR1 LNHDA, CDR2 SQIVND (reference sequence). There are 17 residues in the CDR3.

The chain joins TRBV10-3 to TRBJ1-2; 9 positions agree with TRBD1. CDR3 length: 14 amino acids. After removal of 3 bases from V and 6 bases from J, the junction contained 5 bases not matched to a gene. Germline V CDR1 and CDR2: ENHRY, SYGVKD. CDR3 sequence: CAISDQQGADGYTF. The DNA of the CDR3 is TGTGCCATCAGTGACCAACAGGGGGCGGATGGCTACACCTTC.

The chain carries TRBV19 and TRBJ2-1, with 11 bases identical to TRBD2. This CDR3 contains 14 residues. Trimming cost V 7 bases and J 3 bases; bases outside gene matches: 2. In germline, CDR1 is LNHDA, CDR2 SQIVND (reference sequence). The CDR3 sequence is CASMGLADYNEQFF. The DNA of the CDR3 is TGTGCCAGTATGGGACTAGCGGACTACAATGAGCAGTTCTTC.

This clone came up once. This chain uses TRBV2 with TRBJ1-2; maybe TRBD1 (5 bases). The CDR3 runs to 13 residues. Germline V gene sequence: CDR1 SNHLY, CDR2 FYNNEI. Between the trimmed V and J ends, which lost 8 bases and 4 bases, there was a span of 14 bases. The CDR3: CASGLGGTYGYTF. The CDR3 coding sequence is TGTGCCAGCGGACTTGGGGGGACCTATGGCTACACCTTC. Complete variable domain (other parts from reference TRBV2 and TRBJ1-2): EPEVTQTPSHQVTQMGQEVILRCVPISNHLYFYWYRQILGQKVEFLVSFYNNEISEKSEIFDDQFSVERPDGSNFTLKIRSTKLEDSAMYFCASGLGGTYGYTFGSGTRLTVV.

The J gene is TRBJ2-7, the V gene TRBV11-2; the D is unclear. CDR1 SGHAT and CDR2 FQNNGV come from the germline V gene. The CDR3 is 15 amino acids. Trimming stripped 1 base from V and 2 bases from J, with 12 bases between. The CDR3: CASSLVPLPTYEQYF. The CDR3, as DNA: TGTGCCAGCAGCTTAGTTCCTCTTCCTACCTACGAGCAGTACTTC. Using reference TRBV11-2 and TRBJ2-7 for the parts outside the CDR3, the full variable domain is EAGVAQSPRYKIIEKRQSVAFWCNPISGHATLYWYQQILGQGPKLLIQFQNNGVVDDSQLPKDRFSAERLKGVDSTLKIQPAKLEDSAVYLCASSLVPLPTYEQYFGPGTRLTVT.

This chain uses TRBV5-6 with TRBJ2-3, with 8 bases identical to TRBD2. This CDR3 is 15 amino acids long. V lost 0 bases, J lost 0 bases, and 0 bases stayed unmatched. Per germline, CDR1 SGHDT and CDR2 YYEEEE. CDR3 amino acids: CASSLVAGSTDTQYF. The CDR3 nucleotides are TGTGCCAGCAGCTTGGTAGCGGGGAGCACAGATACGCAGTATTTT.

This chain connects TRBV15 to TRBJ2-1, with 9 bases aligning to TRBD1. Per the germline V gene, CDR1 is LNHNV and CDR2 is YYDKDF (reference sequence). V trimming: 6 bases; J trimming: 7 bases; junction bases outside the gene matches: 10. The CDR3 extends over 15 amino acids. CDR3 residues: CATSTPQGAGNEQFF. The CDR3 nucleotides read TGTGCCACCAGTACCCCACAGGGGGCCGGGAATGAGCAGTTCTTC.

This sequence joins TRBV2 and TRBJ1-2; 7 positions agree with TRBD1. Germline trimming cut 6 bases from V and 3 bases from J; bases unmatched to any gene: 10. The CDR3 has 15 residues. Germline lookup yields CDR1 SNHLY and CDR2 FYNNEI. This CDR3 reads CASSLRQGRHYGYTF. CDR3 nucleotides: TGTGCCAGCAGCCTACGACAGGGCCGGCACTATGGCTACACCTTC. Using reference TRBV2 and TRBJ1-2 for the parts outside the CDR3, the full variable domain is EPEVTQTPSHQVTQMGQEVILRCVPISNHLYFYWYRQILGQKVEFLVSFYNNEISEKSEIFDDQFSVERPDGSNFTLKIRSTKLEDSAMYFCASSLRQGRHYGYTFGSGTRLTVV.

The CDR3, as DNA: TGTGCCTGGGGACCTAGTTACAATGAGCAGTTCTTC. This gives the protein CAWGPSYNEQFF. The V call is TRBV30, the J call TRBJ2-1, with D hard to call. CDR1 and CDR2 (germline): GTSNPN, SVGIG (reference sequence). The CDR3 spans 12 residues. Trimming removed 5 bases from V and 4 bases from J, with 9 bases in between.

CDR3 residues: CASCPGTGNSYEQYF. The DNA for the CDR3 is TGTGCCAGCTGTCCCGGGACAGGCAACTCCTACGAGCAGTACTTC. V and J are TRBV18 and TRBJ2-7, with 8 bases lining up with TRBD1. CDR3 size: 15 residues. J lost 0 bases, V lost 7 bases, and 8 bases had no gene match. Germline-derived CDR1 and CDR2 are KGHSH and LQKENI. Together with reference TRBV18 and TRBJ2-7, the CDR3 gives the full variable domain: NAGVMQNPRHLVRRRGQEARLRCSPMKGHSHVYWYRQLPEEGLKFMVYLQKENIIDESGMPKERFSAEFPKEGPSILRIQQVVRGDSAAYFCASCPGTGNSYEQYFGPGTRLTVT.